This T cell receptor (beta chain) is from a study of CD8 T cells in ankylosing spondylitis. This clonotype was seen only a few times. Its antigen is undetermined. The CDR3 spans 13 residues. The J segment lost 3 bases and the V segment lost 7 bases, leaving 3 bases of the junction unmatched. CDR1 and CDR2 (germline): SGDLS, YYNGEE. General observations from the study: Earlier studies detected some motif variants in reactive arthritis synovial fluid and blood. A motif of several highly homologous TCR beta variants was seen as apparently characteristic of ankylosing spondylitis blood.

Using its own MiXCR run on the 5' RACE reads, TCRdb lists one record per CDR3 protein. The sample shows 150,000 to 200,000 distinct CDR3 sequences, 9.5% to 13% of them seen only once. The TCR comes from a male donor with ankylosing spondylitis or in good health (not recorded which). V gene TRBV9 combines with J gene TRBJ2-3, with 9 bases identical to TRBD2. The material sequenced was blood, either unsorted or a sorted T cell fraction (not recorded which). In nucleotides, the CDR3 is TGTGCCAGCGCTAGCGGGATAACAGATACGCAGTATTTT. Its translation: CASASGITDTQYF.